The 29 T cell receptor beta chains below were found in one sample sequenced in a study of T-cell memory formation after mild COVID-19. TCRdb re-analysed the 5' RACE reads in MiXCR, keeping a single row per CDR3 protein. The sample has hundreds of thousands of distinct CDR3 sequences; just over 20% are singletons. Material for sequencing was PBMCs or a T cell subset sorted from them (not recorded which). The source of these receptors is an adult woman who had mild COVID-19 (a few samples of this study predate the infection). Cell type and time point are not known.

The chain combines TRBV5-1 with TRBJ1-2, with D maybe TRBD1 (5 bases). From germline, CDR1 is SGHRS and CDR2 YFSETQ. V lost 4 bases and J lost 3, with 16 bases in between. This CDR3 region has 15 residues. The CDR3 DNA sequence: TGCGCCAGCAGCGGCCTAACCGGGGGTTACTATGGCTACACCTTC. As protein: CASSGLTGGYYGYTF.

The chain carries TRBV12-3 or TRBV12-4 and TRBJ2-7; 7 nucleotides line up with TRBD1. V lost 3 bases, J lost 5 bases, and 13 bases stayed unmatched. The CDR3 has 16 amino acids. CDR3 protein: CASSFSHWDSKHEQYF. The CDR3 DNA reads TGTGCCAGCAGTTTTTCTCATTGGGACAGTAAGCACGAGCAGTACTTC.

This chain links TRBV12-3 or TRBV12-4 with TRBJ2-3; D is undetermined. The CDR3 contains 14 residues. Trimming removed 2 bases from V and 1 base from J, with 7 bases in between. This chain's CDR3 is CASSLQHGTDTQYF. CDR3 nucleotides: TGTGCCAGCAGTTTACAGCATGGCACAGATACGCAGTATTTT.

This clonotype turned up a few times. The V and J genes are TRBV9 and TRBJ2-5, with D tentatively TRBD2 (6 bases). Germline CDR1 reads SGDLS; CDR2 reads YYNGEE. Trimming took 3 bases from V and 0 from J, leaving 6 bases between them. This CDR3 region has 13 residues. As DNA, the CDR3 is TGTGCCAGCAGCGGCGGGAACCAAGAGACCCAGTACTTC. Translated, it gives CASSGGNQETQYF.

This clonotype occurred a few times. This sequence joins TRBV7-8 and TRBJ2-7, with TRBD2 as a possible D gene (7 bases). The CDR3 is 14 residues long. CDR1 SGHVS and CDR2 FQNEAQ come from the germline V gene. V shed 5 bases and J shed 4 bases, with 15 bases lying between them. DNA for the CDR3: TGTGCCAGCAGCCGGGGGGCCTCCTTTTACGAGCAGTACTTC. Protein product: CASSRGASFYEQYF.

This rearrangement joins TRBV5-1 to TRBJ2-3, with 13 bases matching TRBD2. The ends lost 4 bases at V and 2 bases at J; junction bases unmatched: 4. The CDR3 loop spans 16 amino acids. From germline, CDR1 is SGHRS and CDR2 YFSETQ. CDR3 nucleotide sequence: TGCGCCAGCAGCGAACTAGCGGGGGGGGTCACAGATACGCAGTATTTT. It encodes CASSELAGGVTDTQYF. The whole variable domain, remainder taken from reference TRBV5-1 and TRBJ2-3, is KAGVTQTPRYLIKTRGQQVTLSCSPISGHRSVSWYQQTPGQGLQFLFEYFSETQRNKGNFPGRFSGRQFSNSRSEMNVSTLELGDSALYLCASSELAGGVTDTQYFGPGTRLTVL.

The chain combines TRBV7-2 with TRBJ2-7; D gene uncertain. V was shortened by 4 bases and J by 3 bases, with 10 bases between the two germline ends. Germline loops: CDR1 SGHTA, CDR2 FQGNSA. The CDR3 extends over 13 amino acids. This chain's CDR3 is CASSSPFLYEQYF. The CDR3 DNA reads TGTGCCAGCAGCTCGCCCTTCCTCTACGAGCAGTACTTC.

There are a few counts of this clonotype. The chain is built from TRBV29-1 and TRBJ2-1; the match to TRBD2 covers 13 bases. J was trimmed by 9 bases and V by 4 bases; bases with no gene match: 9. Germline CDR1 and CDR2: SQVTM and ANQGSEA. The CDR3 covers 15 residues. The DNA of the CDR3 is TGCAGCGTTGGTTCCACTAGCGGGGGGGCGTTTGAGCAGTTCTTC. Translation: CSVGSTSGGAFEQFF.

The chain couples TRBV5-1 to TRBJ2-3; D is uncertain. This CDR3 contains 16 residues. The germline CDR1 and CDR2 sequences are SGHRS and YFSETQ. V shed 4 bases and J shed 0 bases, with 15 bases lying between them. CDR3 sequence reads: CASSPDQYSSTDTQYF. The CDR3 nucleotides read TGCGCCAGCAGCCCAGACCAGTATTCTAGCACAGATACGCAGTATTTT.

This clonotype was picked up a small number of times. The CDR3 reads CASSRQGAGTEAFF. CDR3 sequence (DNA): TGCGCCAGCAGTAGACAGGGGGCAGGCACTGAAGCTTTCTTT. The rearrangement uses TRBV5-1 and TRBJ1-1, with TRBD1 matching 10 bases. The CDR3 runs to 14 residues. CDR1 is SGHRS and CDR2 is YFSETQ in the germline V gene. V was clipped by 5 bases and J by 4 bases; unmatched bases: 5. The variable domain in full, completed from reference TRBV5-1 and TRBJ1-1, reads KAGVTQTPRYLIKTRGQQVTLSCSPISGHRSVSWYQQTPGQGLQFLFEYFSETQRNKGNFPGRFSGRQFSNSRSEMNVSTLELGDSALYLCASSRQGAGTEAFFGQGTRLTVV.

The V call is TRBV10-3, the J call TRBJ1-1; the D is unclear. In germline, CDR1 is ENHRY, CDR2 SYGVKD. CDR3 size: 15 residues. Trimming removed 4 bases at V and 0 bases at J, with 12 bases between. CDR3 loop: CAISAGPPLNTEAFF. The DNA for the CDR3 is TGTGCCATCAGTGCGGGTCCCCCGCTGAACACTGAAGCTTTCTTT.

This clonotype was counted a few times. The chain recombines TRBV7-2 with TRBJ2-6; 9 positions agree with TRBD1. V shed 5 bases and J 2 bases; nucleotides not matched to a gene: 7. Germline CDR1 is SGHTA and CDR2 is FQGNSA. The CDR3 has 17 residues. The CDR3 spells CASSRGQGRAGANVLTF. CDR3 coding DNA: TGTGCCAGCAGCCGAGGACAGGGGAGGGCTGGGGCCAACGTCCTGACTTTC.

This chain uses TRBV7-2 with TRBJ2-2; 9 bases are shared with TRBD2. Per germline, CDR1 SGHTA and CDR2 FQGNSA. This CDR3 has 19 amino acids. With V trimmed by 5 bases and J by 0 bases, 13 bases remained unmatched. The CDR3 DNA reads as TGTGCCAGCAGCCCCATGTGGGTTGTAGCGGGAGCGAACACCGGGGAGCTGTTTTTT. Amino acids: CASSPMWVVAGANTGELFF.

V usage is TRBV6-5 and J usage is TRBJ2-3; possibly TRBD2 for D (6 bases). Trimming stripped 7 bases from V and 1 base from J, with 24 bases between. From germline, CDR1 is MNHEY and CDR2 SVGAGI. The CDR3 extends over 18 amino acids. The CDR3: CASKKTGTPYQRTDTQYF. In nucleotides, the CDR3 is TGTGCCAGCAAAAAAACTGGGACTCCTTATCAACGCACAGATACGCAGTATTTT.

The chain couples TRBV7-9 to TRBJ2-2, with no clear D. In germline, CDR1 is SEHNR, CDR2 FQNEAQ (reference sequence). Trimming cost V 5 bases and J 8 bases, with 9 bases left between them. The CDR3 runs to 12 residues. CDR3 protein: CASSGRVGELFF. CDR3 nucleotides: TGTGCCAGCAGCGGTCGGGTGGGGGAGCTGTTTTTT.

V is TRBV2 and J is TRBJ2-5, with D hard to call. The CDR3 covers 11 residues. CDR1 and CDR2 (germline): SNHLY, FYNNEI. V was clipped by 8 bases and J by 5 bases, with 9 bases between them. CDR3 in DNA: TGTGCCAGCGGAAGCTTCGAGACCCAGTACTTC. It specifies CASGSFETQYF.

This clonotype was found many times. This chain uses TRBV7-9 with TRBJ2-1; D gene uncertain. Germline V gives CDR1 SEHNR, CDR2 FQNEAQ (reference sequence). V gave up 3 bases and J gave up 6 bases, with 3 bases separating them. This CDR3 has 11 residues. The DNA of the CDR3 is TGTGCCAGCAGCTTTAGCAATGAGCAGTTCTTC. Amino acid sequence: CASSFSNEQFF.

The rearrangement uses TRBV10-3 and TRBJ1-1, with a weak D call TRBD1 (6 bases). Germline V gene data show CDR1 as ENHRY and CDR2 as SYGVKD. The CDR3 is 12 residues long. V lost 9 bases and J lost 0, with 8 bases in between. The CDR3 DNA sequence: TGTGCCATTGGACAGATGAACACTGAAGCTTTCTTT. Residues: CAIGQMNTEAFF.

The rearrangement joins TRBV5-1 to TRBJ1-6, with 10 bases lining up with TRBD1. V shed 3 bases, J shed 10 bases, and the junction held 4 bases outside the gene matches. CDR3 length: 14 amino acids. CDR1 is SGHRS and CDR2 is YFSETQ in the germline V gene. The CDR3 reads CASSWTGGFSPLHF. As DNA, the CDR3 is TGCGCCAGCAGCTGGACAGGGGGGTTCTCACCCCTCCACTTT.

This clonotype occurred once. The genes are TRBV11-2 and TRBJ2-5; 12 positions agree with TRBD2. CDR1 is SGHAT, CDR2 FQNNGV, per germline. This CDR3 spans 16 amino acids. V lost 5 bases and J lost 0; bases outside the gene matches: 4. This chain's CDR3 is CASSLGLAGYQETQYF. The CDR3, as DNA: TGTGCCAGCAGCCTCGGACTAGCGGGGTACCAAGAGACCCAGTACTTC.

The chain is built from TRBV6-2 or TRBV6-3 and TRBJ2-2; tentatively, D is TRBD1 or TRBD2 (5 bases each). CDR3 size: 14 residues. V dropped 5 bases and J dropped 6 bases, with 13 bases sitting between them. Germline assignment: CDR1 MNHEY and CDR2 SVGEGT. The CDR3 DNA reads as TGTGCCAGCAGTCAGGACCTGGGGGCCGGGGAGCTGTTTTTT. It encodes CASSQDLGAGELFF.

This chain links TRBV9 with TRBJ2-7; 7 bases match TRBD1. The CDR3 has 14 residues. Unmatched junction bases numbered 6, after V lost 4 bases and J lost 2 bases. Germline V CDR1 and CDR2: SGDLS, YYNGEE. The CDR3 sequence: CASSTGQATYEQYF. The CDR3 coding sequence is TGTGCCAGCAGCACAGGACAGGCAACCTACGAGCAGTACTTC.

V and J are TRBV27 and TRBJ2-5, with TRBD2 matching 7 bases. This CDR3 contains 13 residues. Germline lookup yields CDR1 MNHEY and CDR2 SMNVEV (reference sequence). V shed 5 bases and J 7 bases; nucleotides not matched to a gene: 7. The CDR3 sequence: CASSPGGGRTQYF. The CDR3 coding sequence is TGTGCCAGCAGTCCGGGGGGAGGTCGGACCCAGTACTTC.

This clonotype was counted only a few times. The chain recombines TRBV24-1 with TRBJ2-7; 10 bases fit TRBD1. CDR1 and CDR2 from the germline V gene are KGHDR and SFDVKD. The CDR3 covers 16 residues. Trimming took 4 bases from V and 0 from J; bases not matched to a gene: 5. This CDR3 reads CATSDPTGGRSYEQYF. CDR3 coding DNA: TGTGCCACCAGTGACCCGACAGGGGGCCGCTCCTACGAGCAGTACTTC.

This chain joins TRBV6-1 and TRBJ1-4; D ambiguous. V shed 6 bases and J shed 5 bases, with 16 bases lying between them. The CDR3 is 15 amino acids. Germline-derived CDR1 and CDR2 are MNHNS and SASEGT. This chain's CDR3 is CASSAFMGDNEKLFF. DNA of the CDR3: TGTGCCAGCAGCGCCTTCATGGGTGACAATGAAAAACTGTTTTTT.

The chain couples TRBV7-9 to TRBJ2-5; D is ambiguous. V was shortened by 4 bases and J by 1 base, with 7 bases between the two germline ends. CDR3 length: 13 residues. The germline V gene has CDR1 SEHNR and CDR2 FQNEAQ (reference sequence). The CDR3 here is CASSSSFQETQYF. The CDR3 DNA reads as TGTGCCAGCAGCTCCAGTTTCCAAGAGACCCAGTACTTC.

V usage is TRBV30 and J usage is TRBJ1-3, with D possibly being TRBD1 (5 bases). Trimming pared 2 bases from V and 4 bases from J, leaving 9 bases between. Germline lookup yields CDR1 GTSNPN and CDR2 SVGIG (reference sequence). CDR3 length: 13 amino acids. The CDR3 sequence is CAWSSGFGNTIYF. The CDR3 DNA reads TGTGCCTGGAGTTCAGGGTTCGGAAACACCATATATTTT.

This clonotype was observed a few times. The gene calls are TRBV19 and TRBJ2-7; TRBD2 might be the D (5 bases). This CDR3 is built from 13 residues. Germline CDR1 and CDR2: LNHDA and SQIVND (reference sequence). Between the trimmed V and J ends, which lost 3 bases and 3 bases, there was a span of 9 bases. In nucleotides, the CDR3 is TGTGCCAGTAGTATTTTAGGAGGCTACGAGCAGTACTTC. Translated, it gives CASSILGGYEQYF.

This clonotype was counted a few times. CDR3 bases: TGTGCCAGCAGCTCCGGGCCAGGGATGGTGAATCAGCCCCAGCATTTT. Translated, it gives CASSSGPGMVNQPQHF. The chain is built from TRBV7-9 and TRBJ1-5, with D possibly TRBD1 on 5 matching bases. The germline gives CDR1 SEHNR, CDR2 FQNEAQ (reference sequence). The CDR3 runs to 16 residues. The V and J ends lost 4 bases and 4 bases respectively, with 17 bases between them.